A selection of T cell receptor beta chains follows, all from one sample in a study of T-cell memory formation after mild COVID-19. Each CDR3 protein is one row after TCRdb ran MiXCR on the 5' RACE reads. Of some 100,000 distinct CDR3 sequences detected, over 8.5% appear once; the ten largest clones hold roughly 40%. The specimen sequenced was PBMCs or a T cell subset sorted from them (not recorded which). These receptors originate from a man younger than 35 who had mild COVID-19 (a few samples of this study predate the infection). Cell type and time point are not known. The CDR3 runs from the conserved cysteine through the conserved F or W. The order of the fields is CDR3 protein, CDR3 DNA, V gene, D gene, CDR3 length, J gene, clone size. A D gene is named only where the DNA matches it firmly. The size of a clone is reported for some rows only, either as once, few or many, or as a class for expanded clones.

CASSFRLLNTEAFF TGTGCCAGCAGCTTTCGACTCTTGAACACTGAAGCTTTCTTT TRBV7-2 . 14 TRBJ1-1 many
CASSQEAGNQPQHF TGCGCCAGCAGCCAAGAGGCAGGCAATCAGCCCCAGCATTTT TRBV4-1 . 14 TRBJ1-5 .
CASSYKGFRTEAFF TGTGCCAGCAGTTACAAAGGGTTCCGGACTGAAGCTTTCTTT TRBV27 . 14 TRBJ1-1 few
CATSRDNSGTGGSYEQYF TGTGCCACCAGCAGAGATAATTCCGGGACAGGGGGTTCGTACGAGCAGTACTTC TRBV15 TRBD1 18 TRBJ2-7 .
CASSNPRVGGLTEAFF TGTGCCAGCAGTAACCCCAGGGTAGGGGGGTTGACTGAAGCTTTCTTT TRBV12-3/TRBV12-4 . 16 TRBJ1-1 few
CASSQGQGFYGYTF TGCGCCAGCAGCCAAGGACAGGGATTTTATGGCTACACCTTC TRBV4-1 TRBD1 14 TRBJ1-2 many
CASSPLTGLNTEAFF TGCGCCAGCAGCCCGTTGACAGGGCTTAACACTGAAGCTTTCTTT TRBV4-1 TRBD1 15 TRBJ1-1 .
CASSLYPDTGTNEQFF TGTGCCAGCAGCTTATATCCGGACACTGGGACCAATGAGCAGTTCTTC TRBV7-9 . 16 TRBJ2-1 .
CASSQEVTVPYNEQFF TGCGCCAGCAGCCAAGAGGTGACGGTCCCCTACAATGAGCAGTTCTTC TRBV4-3 . 16 TRBJ2-1 many
CSVTGRGNTEAFF TGCAGCGTTACGGGCAGGGGGAACACTGAAGCTTTCTTT TRBV29-1 . 13 TRBJ1-1 few
CASSFSGLEVTDTQYF TGTGCCAGCAGCTTCTCCGGACTAGAAGTAACAGATACGCAGTATTTT TRBV7-6 TRBD2 16 TRBJ2-3 few
CASSLGRETQYF TGTGCCAGCAGCTTAGGGCGAGAGACCCAGTACTTC TRBV7-9 . 12 TRBJ2-5 many
CASSIRPGQGFHEQFF TGTGCCAGCAGTATCCGTCCGGGACAGGGATTCCATGAGCAGTTCTTC TRBV6-1 TRBD1 16 TRBJ2-1 .
CASSFGAPRSSYNSPLHF TGCGCCAGCAGCTTTGGGGCTCCCAGGAGCTCCTATAATTCACCCCTCCACTTT TRBV5-1 . 18 TRBJ1-6 few
CASSADRVSYNEQFF TGTGCCAGCAGCGCAGACAGGGTCTCCTACAATGAGCAGTTCTTC TRBV7-9 TRBD1 15 TRBJ2-1 .
CASSYSQPDSPLHF TGTGCCAGCAGTTACTCCCAGCCCGATTCACCCCTCCACTTT TRBV6-5 . 14 TRBJ1-6 .
CATSSPDSNQPQHF TGTGCCACCAGCAGCCCCGATAGCAATCAGCCCCAGCATTTT TRBV15 . 14 TRBJ1-5 few
CASSYPSSGDTQYF TGTGCCAGCAGTTACCCCTCCTCTGGAGATACGCAGTATTTT TRBV6-2/TRBV6-3 . 14 TRBJ2-3 .
CASSEATDYGYTF TGTGCCAGCAGTGAAGCCACCGACTATGGCTACACCTTC TRBV2 . 13 TRBJ1-2 .
CASRRADDNEQFF TGTGCCAGCAGAAGGGCAGACGACAATGAGCAGTTCTTC TRBV12-3/TRBV12-4 . 13 TRBJ2-1 .
CASSRGFRYTF TGCGCCAGCAGCCGGGGGTTTCGCTACACCTTC TRBV4-3 . 11 TRBJ1-2 many
CASSVGTTLFGNTIYF TGTGCCAGTAGTGTGGGGACAACGCTCTTCGGAAACACCATATATTTT TRBV19 . 16 TRBJ1-3 .
CASSFAEWETQYF TGTGCCAGCAGCTTTGCAGAGTGGGAGACCCAGTACTTC TRBV7-3 . 13 TRBJ2-5 .
CASIPRGSYEQYF TGTGCCAGCATCCCCAGGGGTTCCTACGAGCAGTACTTC TRBV12-3/TRBV12-4 . 13 TRBJ2-7 .
CASSLYNFGELFF TGTGCCAGCAGTTTATATAACTTCGGGGAGCTGTTTTTT TRBV27 . 13 TRBJ2-2 many
CASSGAGGTDTQYF TGTGCCAGCAGCGGAGCGGGGGGCACAGATACGCAGTATTTT TRBV7-2 TRBD2 14 TRBJ2-3 many
CASTTFNRNSGNTIYF TGTGCCAGTACTACCTTCAACAGGAACTCTGGAAACACCATATATTTT TRBV19 . 16 TRBJ1-3 many
CASSFNWGRSDGYTF TGTGCCAGCAGCTTCAATTGGGGGAGATCGGATGGCTACACCTTC TRBV11-2 . 15 TRBJ1-2 few
CSARGLLYEQYF TGCAGTGCTAGAGGGTTACTGTACGAGCAGTACTTC TRBV20-1 . 12 TRBJ2-7 .
CASSARQGKYNSPLHF TGTGCCAGCAGCGCCAGACAGGGGAAATATAATTCACCCCTCCACTTT TRBV7-9 TRBD1 16 TRBJ1-6 few
CASSYSTENTEAFF TGTGCCAGCAGTTACTCGACAGAGAACACTGAAGCTTTCTTT TRBV6-6 . 14 TRBJ1-1 .
CASSQELPMSGTYEQYF TGCGCCAGCAGCCAAGAATTGCCAATGTCGGGGACCTACGAGCAGTACTTC TRBV4-1 . 17 TRBJ2-7 few
CASSQVGGGTEAFF TGCGCCAGCAGCCAAGTCGGGGGTGGAACTGAAGCTTTCTTT TRBV4-3 . 14 TRBJ1-1 few
CASSSGNEQFF TGTGCCAGCAGCTCTGGGAATGAGCAGTTCTTC TRBV7-9 . 11 TRBJ2-1 many
CASSFGRKGNEQFF TGTGCCAGCAGTTTTGGGAGAAAAGGGAATGAGCAGTTCTTC TRBV12-3/TRBV12-4 . 14 TRBJ2-1 .
CASSQVDAGSSYEQYF TGCGCCAGCAGCCAAGTCGACGCAGGGAGCTCCTACGAGCAGTACTTC TRBV4-1 . 16 TRBJ2-7 many
CAISLGQGNYEQYF TGTGCCATCAGTCTTGGACAGGGGAACTACGAGCAGTACTTC TRBV10-3 TRBD1 14 TRBJ2-7 .
CASSLPSGTGDTQYF TGTGCCAGCAGTTTGCCCTCCGGGACAGGGGATACGCAGTATTTT TRBV27 TRBD1 15 TRBJ2-3 few
CATSRGGLAGPSTDTQYF TGTGCCACCAGCAGAGGTGGACTAGCGGGACCCTCCACAGATACGCAGTATTTT TRBV15 TRBD2 18 TRBJ2-3 many
CATTRGITYEQYF TGTGCCACCACTCGGGGCATAACTTACGAGCAGTACTTC TRBV6-2/TRBV6-3 . 13 TRBJ2-7 .
CASSSRGLETQYF TGTGCCAGCAGCTCCCGGGGGTTAGAGACCCAGTACTTC TRBV11-1 . 13 TRBJ2-5 .
CASSPTGFPNTIYF TGTGCCAGCAGCCCGACGGGTTTCCCAAACACCATATATTTT TRBV7-9 . 14 TRBJ1-3 .
CASSPGGWMNTEAFF TGTGCCAGCAGCCCGGGGGGGTGGATGAACACTGAAGCTTTCTTT TRBV7-3 . 15 TRBJ1-1 few
CASSLAGWNSPLHF TGTGCCAGCAGCTTGGCAGGGTGGAATTCACCCCTCCACTTT TRBV7-9 . 14 TRBJ1-6 few
CASSARAYGYTF TGTGCCAGCAGTGCGAGAGCATATGGCTACACCTTC TRBV2 . 12 TRBJ1-2 .
CASGLINTGELFF TGTGCCAGTGGGCTGATTAACACCGGGGAGCTGTTTTTT TRBV19 . 13 TRBJ2-2 .
CSVEFSEGGVEEDEQFF TGCAGCGTTGAGTTTAGCGAGGGGGGGGTTGAAGAGGATGAGCAGTTCTTC TRBV29-1 . 17 TRBJ2-1 .
CASSQYPTGVGYEQYF TGTGCCAGCAGCCAATATCCGACAGGAGTGGGCTACGAGCAGTACTTC TRBV14 . 16 TRBJ2-7 few
CASSLRGQSGYTF TGCGCCAGCAGCTTGCGGGGTCAGAGCGGCTACACCTTC TRBV5-1 . 13 TRBJ1-2 .
CASRPAGQEQETQYF TGCGCCAGCAGACCCGCTGGCCAGGAACAAGAGACCCAGTACTTC TRBV5-1 . 15 TRBJ2-5 few
CASSYRLSGGADEQFF TGTGCCAGCAGTTATCGGCTTAGCGGGGGGGCGGATGAGCAGTTCTTC TRBV28 TRBD2 16 TRBJ2-1 .
CASSYNTGELFF TGTGCCAGCAGCTACAACACCGGGGAGCTGTTTTTT TRBV6-2/TRBV6-3 . 12 TRBJ2-2 many
CASSPQVRRGGNYGYTF TGTGCCAGCAGCCCCCAGGTCCGCAGGGGGGGTAACTATGGCTACACCTTC TRBV3-1 TRBD1 17 TRBJ1-2 .
CASSINRDHEQYF TGTGCCAGCAGCATTAACAGGGACCACGAGCAGTACTTC TRBV6-1 . 13 TRBJ2-7 .